This record covers a single TCR beta chain. The data derive from a study of blood T cells in healthy people across ages. A second PCR, run for roughly 7 to 12 cycles, used a sample-barcoded 5' primer plus a J-beta primer mix. From the 5' RACE reads, TCRdb called clonotypes with MiXCR, one entry per CDR3 protein. Counted here are roughly 1,300,000 distinct CDR3 sequences, approximately 60% occurring once; the ten biggest clones make up 6.5% to 8%. Material: blood. The source is a young man in good health.

The CDR3 coding sequence is TGTGCCAGCAGTGAGCTTTTGAGACTAGACTCCTACAATGAGCAGTTCTTC. It translates to CASSELLRLDSYNEQFF. J is TRBJ2-1 and V is TRBV6-4; tentative D call: TRBD2 (6 bases). The CDR3 is made up of 17 amino acids. Trimming took 3 bases from V and 0 from J, leaving 15 bases between them. Germline V gene sequence: CDR1 MRHNA, CDR2 SNTAGT.